Listed here is a single T cell receptor (beta chain). V lost 4 bases and J 2 bases, leaving 17 bases between the germline ends. This CDR3 spans 15 amino acids. In germline, CDR1 is SQVTM, CDR2 ANQGSEA. The sample comes from a study of blood T cell repertoires in COVID-19. Clones were read by immunoSEQ multiplex PCR, and TCRdb kept only the in-frame ones, dropping some. The table has about 210,000 clones, around 82% seen once. The V call is TRBV29-1, the J call TRBJ1-1; D is unresolved. The receptor was derived from a middle-aged woman with acute or convalescent COVID-19. Sequenced: peripheral blood. This chain's CDR3 is CSVVKAATLNTEAFF. The DNA for the CDR3 is TGCAGCGTTGTGAAGGCAGCGACGCTAAACACTGAAGCTTTCTTT.